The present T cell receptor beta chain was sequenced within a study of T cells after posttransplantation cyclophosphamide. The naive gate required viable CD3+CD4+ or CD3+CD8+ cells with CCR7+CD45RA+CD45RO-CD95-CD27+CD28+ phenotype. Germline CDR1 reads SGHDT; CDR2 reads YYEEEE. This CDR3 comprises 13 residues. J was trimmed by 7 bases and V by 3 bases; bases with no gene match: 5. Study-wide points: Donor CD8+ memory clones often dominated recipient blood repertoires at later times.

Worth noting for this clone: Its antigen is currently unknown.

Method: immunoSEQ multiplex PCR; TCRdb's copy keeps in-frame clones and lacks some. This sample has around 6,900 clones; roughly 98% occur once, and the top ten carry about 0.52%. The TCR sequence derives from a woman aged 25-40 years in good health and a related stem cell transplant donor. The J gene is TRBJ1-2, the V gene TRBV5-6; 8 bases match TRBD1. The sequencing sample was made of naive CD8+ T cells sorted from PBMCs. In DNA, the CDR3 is TGTGCCAGCAGCTGGACAGGGCTCGGTGGCTACACCTTC. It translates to CASSWTGLGGYTF. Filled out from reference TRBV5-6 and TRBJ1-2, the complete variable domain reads DAGVTQSPTHLIKTRGQQVTLRCSPKSGHDTVSWYQQALGQGPQFIFQYYEEEERQRGNFPDRFSGHQFPNYSSELNVNALLLGDSALYLCASSWTGLGGYTFGSGTRLTVV.